The entry that follows covers one T cell receptor (beta chain) sequence. The data are from a study of blood T cell repertoires in COVID-19. Across the whole study: Samples of COVID-19 (acute and convalescent) were obtained from the United States, Italy and Spain.

In the original analysis: Cell counts per sample came from amplifying reference gene primers. Generated by immunoSEQ multiplex PCR, the TCRdb table keeps only in-frame clones and is missing some. From that table come the V and J calls and clone size; the DNA was used to work out D and trimming. Of about 46,000 clones in the sample, 75% to 90% were seen once. The CDR3 covers 14 residues. V was clipped by 6 bases and J by 2 bases, with 13 bases between them. Germline-derived CDR1 and CDR2 are MNHEY and SVGEGT. Input material: peripheral blood. The rearrangement uses TRBV6-2 or TRBV6-3 and TRBJ1-1, with D unclear. This clonotype was obtained from a human donor in a cohort sampled during active COVID-19. This CDR3 is CASSPVGTNTEAFF. CDR3 bases: TGTGCCAGCAGCCCCGTTGGCACCAACACTGAAGCTTTCTTT.